This is a list of T cell receptor beta chains from one sample in a study of cytomegalovirus exposure and HLA in healthy donors. Only in-frame clones appear in the TCRdb table, and some are missing; sequencing was by immunoSEQ multiplex PCR. Of fewer than 250,000 clones detected, over 65% appear once; the ten largest clones hold 1% to 1.5%. The sample taken for sequencing was PBMCs. The receptors come from a human donor in good health. CDR3s include the opening cysteine and the closing phenylalanine or tryptophan. Expanded clones get a size class; other rows say once, few or many, or leave the size out.

abundance: .; j_gene: TRBJ2-3; v_gene: TRBV6-5; CDR3aa: CASSPGGFDTQYF
abundance: .; j_gene: TRBJ2-7; v_gene: TRBV4-1; CDR3aa: CASSIRGTEVYEQYF
abundance: .; j_gene: TRBJ2-5; v_gene: TRBV5-4; CDR3aa: CASSFPEETQYF
abundance: .; j_gene: TRBJ2-7; v_gene: TRBV7-8; CDR3aa: CASSPWTGVREQYF
abundance: .; j_gene: TRBJ1-1; v_gene: TRBV6-5; CDR3aa: CASSFRGAAFF
abundance: .; j_gene: TRBJ2-4; v_gene: TRBV19; CDR3aa: CASSTDSKNIQYF
abundance: .; j_gene: TRBJ2-3; v_gene: TRBV7-2; CDR3aa: CASSLGLAGVTDTQYF
abundance: few; j_gene: TRBJ2-7; v_gene: TRBV5-6; CDR3aa: CASSSYAGLAGVVEQYF
abundance: once; j_gene: TRBJ2-7; v_gene: TRBV19; CDR3aa: CASRNVKDRVHEQYF
abundance: .; j_gene: TRBJ2-5; v_gene: TRBV28; CDR3aa: CASSLGLAGGQETQYF
abundance: .; j_gene: TRBJ2-2; v_gene: TRBV28; CDR3aa: CASSLLRAGELFF
abundance: .; j_gene: TRBJ2-3; v_gene: TRBV29-1; CDR3aa: CSVEDLLAGGGTDTQYF
abundance: .; j_gene: TRBJ1-2; v_gene: TRBV4-1; CDR3aa: CASSQASGGWGGYTF
abundance: .; j_gene: TRBJ2-3; v_gene: TRBV18; CDR3aa: CASSPILNRADTQYF
abundance: .; j_gene: .; v_gene: TRBV12-5; CDR3aa: CASGPPSGSSYEQYF
abundance: .; j_gene: TRBJ2-1; v_gene: TRBV6-4; CDR3aa: CASSLGLAGISSYNEQFF
abundance: .; j_gene: TRBJ2-7; v_gene: TRBV7-9; CDR3aa: CASSLDGGGYEQYF
abundance: .; j_gene: TRBJ1-1; v_gene: TRBV7-8; CDR3aa: CASSPSGGSVFLDTEAFF
abundance: .; j_gene: TRBJ2-1; v_gene: TRBV19; CDR3aa: CASSPRRAGQTYNEQFF
abundance: once; j_gene: TRBJ1-5; v_gene: TRBV7-2; CDR3aa: CASSLAGQGPQPQHF
abundance: .; j_gene: TRBJ2-1; v_gene: TRBV10-3; CDR3aa: CAISGRGPAGSYNEQFF
abundance: .; j_gene: TRBJ2-7; v_gene: TRBV4-2; CDR3aa: CASSQDVTSYEQYF
abundance: .; j_gene: TRBJ1-2; v_gene: TRBV7-9; CDR3aa: CSSSFRGDGYTF
abundance: few; j_gene: TRBJ2-1; v_gene: TRBV7-9; CDR3aa: CSSSPSGTAYNEQFF
abundance: once; j_gene: TRBJ2-7; v_gene: TRBV15; CDR3aa: CATLGQDGRRGEQYF